This T cell receptor beta chain was observed in a study of control samples from healthy donors and cancer patients. TCRdb's table, derived via immunoSEQ multiplex PCR, lists solely in-frame clones and lacks some. The table shows some 74,000 clones, with about 94% occurring only once. The CDR3 spans 14 residues. Trimming shortened V by 7 bases and J by 2 bases, and 14 bases separated the two germline ends. Germline loops: CDR1 SEHNR, CDR2 FQNEAQ (reference sequence). The clonotype originates from a young woman in good health. The chain recombines TRBV7-9 with TRBJ1-1; tentatively, D is TRBD1 (6 bases). Sequencing was performed on blood. CDR3 residues: CASNDLTGNTEAFF. The CDR3 nucleotides are TGTGCCAGCAACGACTTGACAGGAAACACTGAAGCTTTCTTT.